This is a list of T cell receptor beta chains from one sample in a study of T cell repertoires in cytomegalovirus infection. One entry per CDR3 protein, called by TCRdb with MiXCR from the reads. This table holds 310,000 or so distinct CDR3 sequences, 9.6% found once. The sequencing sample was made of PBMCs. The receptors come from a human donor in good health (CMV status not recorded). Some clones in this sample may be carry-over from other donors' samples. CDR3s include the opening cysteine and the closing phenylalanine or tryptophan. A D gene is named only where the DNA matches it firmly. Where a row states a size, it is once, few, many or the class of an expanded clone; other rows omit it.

CDR3aa: CASSYQGRVWSPLHF
CDR3nt: TGTGCCAGCAGTTACCAGGGGCGGGTTTGGTCACCCCTCCACTTT
v_gene: TRBV6-5
d_gene: .
j_gene: TRBJ1-6
abundance: few

CDR3aa: CAISAGTGGQTDTQYF
CDR3nt: TGTGCCATCAGTGCGGGGACAGGTGGTCAGACAGATACGCAGTATTTT
v_gene: TRBV10-3
d_gene: TRBD1
j_gene: TRBJ2-3
abundance: few

CDR3aa: CASSDRRGTAYGYTF
CDR3nt: TGTGCCAGCAGTGATCGGCGGGGAACGGCTTATGGCTACACCTTC
v_gene: TRBV25-1
d_gene: .
j_gene: TRBJ1-2
abundance: many

CDR3aa: CSARSKMRGTSDISYEQYF
CDR3nt: TGCAGTGCTAGATCTAAGATGAGAGGTACTAGCGATATCTCCTACGAGCAGTACTTC
v_gene: TRBV20-1
d_gene: TRBD2
j_gene: TRBJ2-7
abundance: many

CDR3aa: CASSIVRETYNEQFF
CDR3nt: TGTGCCAGTAGTATAGTAAGGGAAACCTACAATGAGCAGTTCTTC
v_gene: TRBV19
d_gene: .
j_gene: TRBJ2-1
abundance: .

CDR3aa: CASRIQTGINSPLHF
CDR3nt: TGTGCCAGCCGGATTCAGACAGGGATCAATTCACCCCTCCACTTT
v_gene: TRBV6-2/TRBV6-3
d_gene: TRBD1
j_gene: TRBJ1-6
abundance: many

CDR3aa: CSVEILAAGETQYF
CDR3nt: TGCAGCGTTGAAATCCTAGCGGCAGGAGAGACCCAGTACTTC
v_gene: TRBV29-1
d_gene: TRBD2
j_gene: TRBJ2-5
abundance: few

CDR3aa: CASTPGGRIYGYTF
CDR3nt: TGTGCCAGCACCCCCGGCGGCCGCATCTATGGCTACACCTTC
v_gene: TRBV25-1
d_gene: .
j_gene: TRBJ1-2
abundance: many

CDR3aa: CASSLNGYEQYF
CDR3nt: TGTGCCAGCAGCTTAAACGGCTACGAGCAGTACTTC
v_gene: TRBV7-2
d_gene: .
j_gene: TRBJ2-7
abundance: many

CDR3aa: CSARDPGAGQPQHF
CDR3nt: TGCAGTGCTAGAGATCCGGGGGCGGGGCAGCCCCAGCATTTT
v_gene: TRBV20-1
d_gene: .
j_gene: TRBJ1-5
abundance: many

CDR3aa: CASSPGQVFQETQYF
CDR3nt: TGTGCCAGCAGTCCGGGACAGGTATTCCAAGAGACCCAGTACTTC
v_gene: TRBV6-4
d_gene: TRBD1
j_gene: TRBJ2-5
abundance: many

CDR3aa: CASEIADTQYF
CDR3nt: TGTGCCAGCGAGATTGCAGATACGCAGTATTTT
v_gene: TRBV6-6
d_gene: .
j_gene: TRBJ2-3
abundance: few

CDR3aa: CASSAGSYNEQFF
CDR3nt: TGTGCCAGTTCGGCAGGGTCCTACAATGAGCAGTTCTTC
v_gene: TRBV19
d_gene: .
j_gene: TRBJ2-1
abundance: .

CDR3aa: CASSYSRQDPGGDTQYF
CDR3nt: TGTGCCAGCAGTTACTCACGACAGGATCCAGGTGGAGATACGCAGTATTTT
v_gene: TRBV6-5
d_gene: .
j_gene: TRBJ2-3
abundance: .

CDR3aa: CSAREGTETQYF
CDR3nt: TGCAGTGCTAGGGAGGGGACGGAGACCCAGTACTTC
v_gene: TRBV20-1
d_gene: .
j_gene: TRBJ2-5
abundance: few

CDR3aa: CASTLRRSYNEQFF
CDR3nt: TGTGCCAGCACACTACGACGCTCCTACAATGAGCAGTTCTTC
v_gene: TRBV6-2/TRBV6-3
d_gene: .
j_gene: TRBJ2-1
abundance: many

CDR3aa: CASTVATDTQYF
CDR3nt: TGTGCCAGCACTGTGGCCACAGATACGCAGTATTTT
v_gene: TRBV28
d_gene: .
j_gene: TRBJ2-3
abundance: many

CDR3aa: CASSLGQVLEQFF
CDR3nt: TGCGCCAGCAGCTTGGGGCAGGTCCTAGAGCAGTTCTTC
v_gene: TRBV5-1
d_gene: .
j_gene: TRBJ2-1
abundance: .

CDR3aa: CASSRADRSSYNSPLHF
CDR3nt: TGTGCCAGCAGCCGTGCGGACAGGAGCTCCTATAATTCACCCCTCCACTTT
v_gene: TRBV12-3/TRBV12-4
d_gene: TRBD1
j_gene: TRBJ1-6
abundance: many

CDR3aa: CSADEGGPMNTEAFF
CDR3nt: TGCAGCGCCGATGAGGGCGGCCCTATGAACACTGAAGCTTTCTTT
v_gene: TRBV29-1
d_gene: .
j_gene: TRBJ1-1
abundance: .

CDR3aa: CASSRSGGSPTQYF
CDR3nt: TGTGCCAGCAGCCGGAGCGGGGGGAGTCCAACGCAGTATTTT
v_gene: TRBV12-3/TRBV12-4
d_gene: TRBD2
j_gene: TRBJ2-3
abundance: few

CDR3aa: CSVALVNEQFF
CDR3nt: TGCAGCGTTGCCCTTGTCAATGAGCAGTTCTTC
v_gene: TRBV29-1
d_gene: .
j_gene: TRBJ2-1
abundance: .

CDR3aa: CSGEGGVGYGYTF
CDR3nt: TGCAGTGGTGAAGGGGGCGTTGGTTATGGCTACACCTTC
v_gene: TRBV20-1
d_gene: TRBD1
j_gene: TRBJ1-2
abundance: few

CDR3aa: CASSPGQESEQFF
CDR3nt: TGTGCTAGCAGCCCAGGACAGGAAAGTGAGCAGTTCTTC
v_gene: TRBV7-7
d_gene: TRBD1
j_gene: TRBJ2-1
abundance: .

CDR3aa: CASSLGGGMAEAFF
CDR3nt: TGTGCCAGCAGCCTCGGGGGGGGGATGGCTGAAGCTTTCTTT
v_gene: TRBV7-3
d_gene: .
j_gene: TRBJ1-1
abundance: many

CDR3aa: CASSSGRSQYF
CDR3nt: TGTGCCAGCAGTTCCGGCCGGTCCCAGTACTTC
v_gene: TRBV12-3/TRBV12-4
d_gene: .
j_gene: TRBJ2-5
abundance: many

CDR3aa: CASSRDGGASVGETQYF
CDR3nt: TGTGCCAGCAGCAGAGACGGGGGCGCCTCCGTCGGGGAGACCCAGTACTTC
v_gene: TRBV5-4
d_gene: .
j_gene: TRBJ2-5
abundance: .

CDR3aa: CASSRDRWNTEAFF
CDR3nt: TGTGCCAGCAGTCGGGACAGGTGGAACACTGAAGCTTTCTTT
v_gene: TRBV12-3/TRBV12-4
d_gene: TRBD1
j_gene: TRBJ1-1
abundance: many

CDR3aa: CASNYRAGGYTF
CDR3nt: TGTGCCAGCAATTACAGGGCGGGCGGCTACACCTTC
v_gene: TRBV28
d_gene: .
j_gene: TRBJ1-2
abundance: many

CDR3aa: CASSPYRGQVIDTQYF
CDR3nt: TGTGCCAGCAGTCCTTACAGGGGGCAGGTCATAGATACGCAGTATTTT
v_gene: TRBV6-1
d_gene: TRBD1
j_gene: TRBJ2-3
abundance: many

CDR3aa: CASSLNDGRAGNTIYF
CDR3nt: TGCGCCAGCAGCTTGAACGACGGTCGGGCTGGAAACACCATATATTTT
v_gene: TRBV5-1
d_gene: .
j_gene: TRBJ1-3
abundance: few

CDR3aa: CASTISGSEQFF
CDR3nt: TGTGCCAGCACAATTTCGGGGTCTGAGCAGTTCTTC
v_gene: TRBV12-3/TRBV12-4
d_gene: .
j_gene: TRBJ2-1
abundance: many

CDR3aa: CASSYPDVAPRDTQYF
CDR3nt: TGTGCCAGCAGTTACCCGGACGTCGCACCCAGAGATACGCAGTATTTT
v_gene: TRBV6-2/TRBV6-3
d_gene: .
j_gene: TRBJ2-3
abundance: many

CDR3aa: CATSRRRESETQYF
CDR3nt: TGTGCCACCTCCAGGAGGAGGGAGAGTGAGACCCAGTACTTC
v_gene: TRBV19
d_gene: .
j_gene: TRBJ2-5
abundance: many

CDR3aa: CASSLPTGGSAEAFF
CDR3nt: TGTGCCAGCAGCTTGCCAACAGGGGGCTCGGCTGAAGCTTTCTTT
v_gene: TRBV7-9
d_gene: TRBD1
j_gene: TRBJ1-1
abundance: .

CDR3aa: CASSQEISPSYNEQFF
CDR3nt: TGCGCCAGCAGCCAAGAGATATCCCCCTCCTACAATGAGCAGTTCTTC
v_gene: TRBV4-3
d_gene: .
j_gene: TRBJ2-1
abundance: many

CDR3aa: CASSLFPRDRTSYEQYF
CDR3nt: TGTGCCAGCAGCTTATTCCCCCGGGACCGAACCTCCTACGAGCAGTACTTC
v_gene: TRBV7-9
d_gene: .
j_gene: TRBJ2-7
abundance: many

CDR3aa: CSARDGGFSNQPQHF
CDR3nt: TGCAGTGCTAGAGATGGGGGGTTTAGCAATCAGCCCCAGCATTTT
v_gene: TRBV20-1
d_gene: .
j_gene: TRBJ1-5
abundance: many

CDR3aa: CASSLTRSDTQYF
CDR3nt: TGTGCCAGCAGCTTAACGCGATCAGATACGCAGTATTTT
v_gene: TRBV11-3
d_gene: .
j_gene: TRBJ2-3
abundance: many

CDR3aa: CASSLRPLGGAGSTEAFF
CDR3nt: TGTGCCAGCAGCTTAAGACCCCTGGGGGGGGCAGGGAGCACTGAAGCTTTCTTT
v_gene: TRBV7-3
d_gene: .
j_gene: TRBJ1-1
abundance: few

CDR3aa: CATSGSSGLDGTDTQYF
CDR3nt: TGTGCCACCAGTGGTTCGTCCGGACTAGACGGCACAGATACGCAGTATTTT
v_gene: TRBV24-1
d_gene: TRBD2
j_gene: TRBJ2-3
abundance: many